This T cell receptor beta chain was retrieved from a study of human T cells and chemical hapten exposure (dated by TCRdb to the early 2020s). Looking at the study overall: For sensitization, 2% DPC in acetone was applied to a roughly 2 cm by roughly 2 cm area of upper inner arm skin. Throughout the roughly 25-week study period, patients were also given weekly therapeutic DPC doses on the scalp. Patch testing was performed on the upper back with Finn chambers containing 0.01% DPC, and the patch tests were scored after 6 days according to International Contact Dermatitis Research Group standards. The mostly female patient cohort included alopecia areata with under or over 50% scalp involvement, alopecia totalis and alopecia universalis. Libraries were pooled for sequencing, and variation in per-sample TCR yields was attributed mainly to small differences in library volumes within the pool. Peripheral blood TCR repertoire changes were tracked in vivo in alopecia patients during primary and secondary sensitization to the hapten diphenylcyclopropenone (DPC). Blood samples were taken from patients before sensitization (week 0) and then at 2, 6 and about 24 weeks after DPC sensitization. For TCR sequencing, blood came from 25 to 35 alopecia patients at anywhere from one to four time points (pre-sensitization, 2, 6 and 24 weeks). The paper's findings and limits, for the study overall: Significantly more large CDR3 similarity clusters were formed by expanded TCRs than by pre-sensitization or healthy control sets, consistent with antigen-driven responses. Patch test score was positively correlated with the number of PT1 expanded TCRs, with significance at thresholds 8, 16 and 32 but not at 4. All patients had alopecia, a presumed autoimmune disease, so their immune response might differ from that of healthy individuals. DPC sensitization did not change how many TCRs were above 1 in 1000 frequency, and no evidence was found of alterations in global repertoire structure. After repeated subsampling, changes were observed in the strength of the expansion versus patch-test correlation and in the threshold at which the correlation became significant.

CDR1 and CDR2 (DFQATT, SNEGSKA) derive from the germline V gene (reference sequence). V lost 1 base and J lost 0 bases, and the count of bases not matched to a germline gene is 2. Its CDR3 holds 15 amino acids, cysteine through phenylalanine. Here the CDR3 DNA is all that survives: 45 bases in frame from base 1. Library prep was done by RACE. TCRdb records NextSeq 500 as the sequencer. During library preparation, unique molecular identifiers were attached to individual cDNA molecules so that TCRs could be counted in a quantitative, reproducible way. Each blood RNA sample was used to sequence both TCR alpha and TCR beta chains. The authors' analysis ran thus. The median number of TCRs per sample was roughly 94,000, ranging from about 20,000 to 700,000. V, J and CDR3 annotation of the TCR reads was carried out using the Decombinator software suite. To make PS versus PT1 abundance plots, every sample was subsampled to the same number of TCRs (28,000). Expanded TCRs were defined as absent before sensitization and observed at least eight times at the 2-week time point. In-frame beta chains were kept once TCRdb had trimmed the public reads at Q25 with fastp and called clones with MiXCR. Entries that share a CDR3 protein sequence are merged under the most common genes and DNA. In this record, the V and J calls reflect TCRdb's handling and not the investigators' own analysis. The sample table holds 250,000 or so distinct CDR3 sequences, of which approximately 7.5% were seen once. The ten top clones hold roughly 1.2% of the sample.

The time point label corresponds to: pre-sensitization, week 0. In the paper's terms, the treatment or condition label means: therapeutic diphenylcyclopropenone sensitization with weekly scalp DPC. At every patch-test visit, the blood draw took place before the patch test was put on. Eligible patients were aged 18 to 70, diagnosed with alopecia, deemed suitable for DPC therapy, and excluded if pregnant. Total RNA was extracted from unfractionated whole blood collected in Tempus Blood RNA tubes. Only a few counts were recorded for this clonotype. Its antigen remains undetermined. Per-base qualities were not stored, and no clone one base away is much larger.

The chain was built from TRBV20-1 and TRBJ1-3; 8 bases in between match TRBD1. The material was whole blood, obtained in connection with sensitization to the hapten diphenylcyclopropenone (DPC). The source is a man younger than 35 with alopecia areata. Some clones in this sample may be carry-over from other donors' samples. In nucleotide form, the sequence is TGCAGTGCTAGAGGACAGGGGCTCTCTGGAAACACCATATATTTT. This yields the protein CSARGQGLSGNTIYF.